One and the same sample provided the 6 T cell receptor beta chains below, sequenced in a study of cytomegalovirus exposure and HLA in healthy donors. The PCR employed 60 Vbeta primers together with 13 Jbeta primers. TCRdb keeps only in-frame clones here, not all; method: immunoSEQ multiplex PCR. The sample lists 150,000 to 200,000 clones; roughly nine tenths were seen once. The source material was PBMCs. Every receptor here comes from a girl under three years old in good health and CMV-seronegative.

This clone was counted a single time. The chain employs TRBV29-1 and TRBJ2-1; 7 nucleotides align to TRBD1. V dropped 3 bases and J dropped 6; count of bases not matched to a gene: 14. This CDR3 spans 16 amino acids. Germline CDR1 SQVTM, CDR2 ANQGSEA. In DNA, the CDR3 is TGCAGCGTTGAGTCCTCAAAGGGGGCGCTTGGCAATGAGCAGTTCTTC. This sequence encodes CSVESSKGALGNEQFF.

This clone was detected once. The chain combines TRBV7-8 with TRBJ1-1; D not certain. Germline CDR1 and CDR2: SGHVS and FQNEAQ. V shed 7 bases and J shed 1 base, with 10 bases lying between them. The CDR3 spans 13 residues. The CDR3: CASIGGWNTEAFF. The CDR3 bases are TGTGCCAGCATCGGAGGGTGGAACACTGAAGCTTTCTTT.

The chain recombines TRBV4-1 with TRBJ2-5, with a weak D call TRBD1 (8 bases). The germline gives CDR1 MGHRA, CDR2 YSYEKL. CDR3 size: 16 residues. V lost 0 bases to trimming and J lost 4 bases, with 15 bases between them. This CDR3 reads CASSQEEQGGRETQYF. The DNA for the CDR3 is TGCGCCAGCAGCCAAGAGGAACAGGGGGGGAGAGAGACCCAGTACTTC.

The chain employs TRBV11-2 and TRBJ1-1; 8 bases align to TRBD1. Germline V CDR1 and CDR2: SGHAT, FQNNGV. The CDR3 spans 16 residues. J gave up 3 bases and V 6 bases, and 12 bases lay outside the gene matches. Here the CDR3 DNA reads TGTGCCAGCAGAGGGTGGGCAGGGGGCACCTACACTGAAGCTTTCTTT. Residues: CASRGWAGGTYTEAFF. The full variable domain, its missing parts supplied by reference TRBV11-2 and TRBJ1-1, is EAGVAQSPRYKIIEKRQSVAFWCNPISGHATLYWYQQILGQGPKLLIQFQNNGVVDDSQLPKDRFSAERLKGVDSTLKIQPAKLEDSAVYLCASRGWAGGTYTEAFFGQGTRLTVV.

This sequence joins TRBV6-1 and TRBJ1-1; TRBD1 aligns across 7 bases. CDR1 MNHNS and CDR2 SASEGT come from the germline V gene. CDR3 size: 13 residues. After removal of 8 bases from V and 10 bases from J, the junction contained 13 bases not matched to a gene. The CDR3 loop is CASGPSIQGGAFF. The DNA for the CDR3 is TGTGCCAGCGGTCCCAGTATTCAGGGGGGAGCTTTCTTT.

For the CDR3, the DNA is TGCAGCGAGATGACAGGGTTACGCTACGAGCAGTACTTC. Translated: CSEMTGLRYEQYF. V gene TRBV29-1 combines with J gene TRBJ2-7; the match to TRBD1 covers 7 bases. Germline V lookup: CDR1 SQVTM, CDR2 ANQGSEA. Trimming took 7 bases from V and 3 from J; bases not matched to a gene: 9. The CDR3 extends over 13 amino acids.